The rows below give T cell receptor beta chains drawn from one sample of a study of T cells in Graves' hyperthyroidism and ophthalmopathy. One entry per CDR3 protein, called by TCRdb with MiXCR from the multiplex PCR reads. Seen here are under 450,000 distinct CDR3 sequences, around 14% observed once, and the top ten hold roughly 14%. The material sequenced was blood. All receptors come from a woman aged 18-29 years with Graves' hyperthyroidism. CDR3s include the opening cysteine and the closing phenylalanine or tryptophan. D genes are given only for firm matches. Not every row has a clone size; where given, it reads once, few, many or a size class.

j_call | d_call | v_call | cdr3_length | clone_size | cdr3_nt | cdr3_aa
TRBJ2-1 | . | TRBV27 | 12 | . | TGTGCCAGCAGTTTATTGGGGGGTGAGCAGTTCTTC | CASSLLGGEQFF
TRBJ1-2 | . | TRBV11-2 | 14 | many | TGTGCCAGCAGCTTAGAAGGCAGCAACTATGGCTACACCTTC | CASSLEGSNYGYTF
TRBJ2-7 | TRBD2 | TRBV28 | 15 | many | TGTGCCAGCAGTTCGGGACTAGCGGAGATTTACGAGCAGTACTTC | CASSSGLAEIYEQYF
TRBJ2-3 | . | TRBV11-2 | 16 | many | TGTGCCAGCAGCTTAACGGACATCGCTAGCACAGATACGCAGTATTTT | CASSLTDIASTDTQYF
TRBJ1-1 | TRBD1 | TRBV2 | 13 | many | TGTGCCAGGGCGGGACAGGACAACACTGAAGCTTTCTTT | CARAGQDNTEAFF
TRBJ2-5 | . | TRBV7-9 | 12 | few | TGTGCCAGCAGCTTAACCTGGGAGACCCAGTACTTC | CASSLTWETQYF
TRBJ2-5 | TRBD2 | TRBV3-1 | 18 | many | TGTGCCAGCAGCCAGGCGAGGATAGCGGGAGGTTCGCAAGAGACCCAGTACTTC | CASSQARIAGGSQETQYF
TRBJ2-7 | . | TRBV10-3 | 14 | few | TGTGCCATCAGTGAGTCGGGGACCTCCTACGAGCAGTACTTC | CAISESGTSYEQYF
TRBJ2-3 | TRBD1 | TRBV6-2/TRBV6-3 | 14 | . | TGTGCCAGCAGACTAAGGGGGCCTCCAGATACGCAGTATTTT | CASRLRGPPDTQYF
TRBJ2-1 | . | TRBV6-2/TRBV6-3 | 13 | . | TGTGCCAGCAGTTACTCAAGCAGGAATGAGCAGTTCTTC | CASSYSSRNEQFF
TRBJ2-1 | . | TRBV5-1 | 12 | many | TGCGCCAGCAGCTTGGAGGGAAATGAGCAGTTCTTC | CASSLEGNEQFF